This T cell receptor (beta chain) is from a study of T cells in Graves' hyperthyroidism and ophthalmopathy. Across the whole study: Peripheral blood was acquired at first diagnosis, ahead of any therapy whatsoever. Notes on the study in general: Among clonotypes expanded in thyroid above 0.001, most were also found in blood. The authors' 13 V-J model separated ophthalmopathy from stable hyperthyroidism.

The source material, RNA transcripts, was used to amplify TCR beta CDR3 regions. During a first-round RT-PCR of the TCR CDR3, the HTBI primer set was used. TCRdb re-analysed the multiplex PCR reads in MiXCR, keeping a single row per CDR3 protein. This sample has fewer than 450,000 distinct CDR3 sequences, with approximately 18% found just once. In this sample, this clonotype turned up a few times. Its specificity is unknown. One junction end does not reproduce the germline sequence, and a read error may be involved. Before ophthalmopathy appeared, progressors gave blood at initial hyperthyroidism diagnosis. This clonotype originated in a woman in her twenties or thirties with Graves' hyperthyroidism that later progressed to Graves' ophthalmopathy. What was sequenced was blood.

The CDR3 nucleotides read TGTGCCAGCACCCAACAGGAGGGGTATAGCAATCAGCCCCAGCATTTT. It yields the protein CASTQQEGYSNQPQHF. This chain uses TRBV14 with TRBJ1-5; possibly TRBD1 for D (5 bases). Germline loops: CDR1 SGHDN, CDR2 FVKESK. CDR3 size: 16 residues. The whole variable domain, filled in from reference TRBV14 and TRBJ1-5, reads EAGVTQFPSHSVIEKGQTVTLRCDPISGHDNLYWYRRVMGKEIKFLLHFVKESKQDESGMPNNRFLAERTGGTYSTLKVQPAELEDSGVYFCASTQQEGYSNQPQHFGDGTRLSIL.